This record looks at one TCR beta chain sequence and its context. The antigen remains undetermined. The J segment lost 8 bases and the V segment lost 6 bases, leaving 9 bases of the junction unmatched. The CDR3 covers 14 residues. Looked up from germline, CDR1 is MNHNS and CDR2 is SASEGT. PCR used 60 Vbeta primers and 13 Jbeta primers. Original data processing: Some 11 million of the 60 million to 80 million unique TCR beta chains counted in a later analysis were shared. Clones were sequenced by immunoSEQ multiplex PCR, and TCRdb holds only the in-frame ones, with some missing. V and J calls plus clone size are reproduced from that table; the DNA served to infer D and trimming. This repertoire comprises tens of thousands of clones; its ten largest clones make up around 1.1%. The sample comes from a study of cytomegalovirus exposure and HLA in healthy donors. The overall study: There were approximately 81 million unique TCRs (from HLA-typed donors) in an early data release.

Study-level points and caveats: Follow-up analysis later connected one missense variant in DCLRE1C with trimming of TCR beta V- and J-genes. In a later analysis, at a false discovery rate of 0.05, 17,000 or so TCR beta sequences matched HLA alleles.

The chain combines TRBV6-1 with TRBJ1-4; 7 bases map to TRBD1. This TCR was sampled from a woman in her 30s in good health and CMV-seronegative. Sequenced sample: PBMCs. The CDR3 region is CASSTGTASEKLFF. The CDR3 DNA reads TGTGCCAGCAGCACCGGGACAGCAAGCGAAAAACTGTTTTTT.